The present T cell receptor (beta chain) was sequenced within a study of blood T cell repertoires in COVID-19. Whole-study context: Acute-phase and convalescent COVID-19 samples originated in the United States, Italy and Spain. The cDNA or gDNA used as material had been derived from T cells, B-cell-depleted T cells, or PBMCs.

The CDR3 has 14 amino acids. The ends were cut back, 1 base at V and 5 bases at J, with 11 bases in the middle. CDR1 is SGHDN, CDR2 FVKESK, per germline. In the study's own analysis: Cell counts per sample came from amplifying reference gene primers. Libraries were prepared by immunoSEQ multiplex PCR; TCRdb keeps only in-frame clonotypes and omits some of them. For V, J and clone size, that table is used; D and trimming come from the DNA. The table has 250,000 or so clones, 70% to 90% seen once. The sample consisted of peripheral blood. The chain employs TRBV14 and TRBJ1-1, with a tentative D call TRBD1 (5 bases). The TCR originated in a woman between 65 and 79 years old with active or convalescent COVID-19. For the CDR3, the DNA is TGTGCCAGCAGCCAAGTCCGGGGGTTTACTGAAGCTTTCTTT. Protein product: CASSQVRGFTEAFF. Drawing the rest from reference TRBV14 and TRBJ1-1, the complete variable domain is EAGVTQFPSHSVIEKGQTVTLRCDPISGHDNLYWYRRVMGKEIKFLLHFVKESKQDESGMPNNRFLAERTGGTYSTLKVQPAELEDSGVYFCASSQVRGFTEAFFGQGTRLTVV.